This T cell receptor beta chain originates from a study of control samples from healthy donors and cancer patients. The method was immunoSEQ multiplex PCR; TCRdb's version includes in-frame clones alone and lacks a portion of them. The repertoire holds tens of thousands of clones, with approximately 90% as singletons. The CDR3 spans 15 residues. V lost 7 bases and J lost 4; bases outside the gene matches: 11. From germline, CDR1 is MNHEY and CDR2 SMNVEV (reference sequence). The specimen sequenced was blood. This receptor was identified in a woman younger than 35 in good health. This chain uses TRBV27 with TRBJ2-3; 7 bases agree with TRBD1. The CDR3 protein is CASKETQGRSDTQYF. CDR3 coding DNA: TGTGCCAGCAAAGAAACACAGGGGCGGTCAGATACGCAGTATTTT.